The rows below give T cell receptor beta chains drawn from one sample of a study of graft-versus-host responses after intestinal transplantation. Here immunoSEQ multiplex PCR was the method, and the copy in TCRdb shows in-frame clones only, minus some. The repertoire has tens of thousands of clones, roughly 79% of them found once; the top ten carry 3%. The material was ileum tissue, obtained 12 days after intestinal transplant. These TCRs come from a human patient who received an intestinal transplant, so some T cells may come from the graft donor. Both conserved end residues are part of each CDR3. The D gene is left open where the match is weak. Clone size is given for some rows only: seen once, a few or many times, or a class if the clone is expanded.

d_call	clone_size	v_call	j_call	cdr3_aa	cdr3_nt
TRBD1	-	TRBV6-6	TRBJ1-5	CASSYDRVSQPQHF	TGTGCCAGCAGTTACGACAGGGTAAGTCAGCCCCAGCATTTT
-	-	TRBV7-9	TRBJ2-7	CASSLAHGKAYEQYF	TGTGCCAGCAGCTTAGCCCACGGGAAGGCCTACGAGCAGTACTTC
-	-	TRBV12-5	TRBJ2-3	CASGFTRHSSTDTQYF	TGTGCTAGTGGTTTCACTCGACACAGCTCCACAGATACGCAGTATTTT
TRBD1	-	TRBV5-1	TRBJ2-7	CASSSRQGVRYEQYF	TGCGCCAGCAGCTCTCGACAGGGGGTAAGGTACGAGCAGTACTTC
TRBD1	-	TRBV7-9	TRBJ2-1	CASSSGDRGRIDNEQFF	TGTGCCAGCAGCTCAGGGGACAGGGGGCGAATTGACAATGAGCAGTTCTTC
TRBD1	-	TRBV6-5	TRBJ2-7	CASSWTGGPYEQYF	TGTGCCAGCAGCTGGACAGGGGGGCCCTACGAGCAGTACTTC
-	once	TRBV7-8	TRBJ2-3	CASSLGLLTDTQYF	TGTGCCAGCAGCTTAGGACTCCTAACAGATACGCAGTATTTT
TRBD1	once	TRBV2	TRBJ2-5	CASSEAHTGVETQYF	TGTGCCAGCAGTGAAGCTCATACAGGGGTGGAGACCCAGTACTTC
-	-	TRBV6-1	TRBJ1-1	CASRAYRGDTEAFF	TGTGCCAGCAGGGCCTATCGGGGGGACACTGAAGCTTTCTTT
-	-	TRBV2	TRBJ2-3	CASGRGHPDTQYF	TGTGCCAGCGGTCGGGGACATCCCGATACGCAGTATTTT
-	-	TRBV21-1	TRBJ1-4	CASSKLGDRGNEKLFF	TGTGCCAGCAGCAAATTAGGTGACAGGGGTAATGAAAAACTGTTTTTT
-	-	TRBV7-9	TRBJ1-4	CASSLDPIENEKLFF	TGTGCCAGCAGCTTAGACCCGATTGAGAATGAAAAACTGTTTTTT
TRBD1	-	TRBV5-8	TRBJ2-5	CASSLQGAETQYF	TGTGCCAGCAGCTTGCAGGGGGCAGAGACCCAGTACTTC
-	few	TRBV13	TRBJ2-7	CASSVRLSYEQYF	TGTGCCAGCAGCGTACGACTCTCCTACGAGCAGTACTTC
TRBD2	once	TRBV18	TRBJ2-7	CASSPRALLAEKTYEQYF	TGTGCCAGCTCACCGCGCGCCCTCCTAGCGGAAAAAACCTACGAGCAGTACTTC
-	-	TRBV6-1	TRBJ1-1	CASRPSLQGFAEAFF	TGTGCCAGCAGGCCTTCCCTCCAGGGATTCGCTGAAGCTTTCTTT
-	-	TRBV21-1	TRBJ1-5	CASSKNEGPSNQPQHF	TGTGCCAGCAGCAAAAATGAGGGTCCGAGCAATCAGCCCCAGCATTTT
TRBD1	-	TRBV5-1	TRBJ1-6	CASSLWTGGFSSNSPLHF	TGCGCCAGCAGCCTGTGGACAGGCGGTTTCTCCTCGAATTCACCCCTCCACTTT
TRBD1	-	TRBV7-3	TRBJ2-1	CASSFSGTGGPNEQFF	TGTGCCAGCAGTTTTTCCGGGACAGGGGGCCCGAATGAGCAGTTCTTC
-	once	TRBV7-9	TRBJ2-1	CASSFSGNEQFF	TGTGCCAGCAGCTTTTCGGGAAATGAGCAGTTCTTC
TRBD1	-	TRBV18	TRBJ2-7	CASSPGDSSTYEQYF	TGTGCCAGCTCACCTGGGGACAGCTCTACCTACGAGCAGTACTTC
TRBD1	-	TRBV6-5	TRBJ1-3	CASSLAGTGTGNTIYF	TGTGCCAGCAGTTTAGCGGGGACAGGGACGGGAAACACCATATATTTT
TRBD2	-	TRBV27	TRBJ2-3	CASSSLTSGSQDTQYF	TGTGCCAGCAGCTCCCTAACTAGCGGGAGTCAAGATACGCAGTATTTT
-	-	TRBV13	TRBJ2-3	CASTRLTASTDTQYF	TGTGCCAGCACCAGACTAACAGCTAGCACAGATACGCAGTATTTT
TRBD2	-	TRBV5-4	TRBJ2-1	CASSLRAGGPVTYNEQFF	TGTGCCAGCAGCTTGAGAGCGGGAGGGCCCGTGACCTACAATGAGCAGTTCTTC
-	-	TRBV5-4	TRBJ2-7	CASGAGAYEQYF	TGTGCCAGCGGGGCAGGGGCCTACGAGCAGTACTTC
-	-	TRBV5-1	TRBJ1-1	CASRMGQGNTEAFF	TGCGCCAGCAGAATGGGTCAGGGGAACACTGAAGCTTTCTTT
TRBD1	few	TRBV19	TRBJ1-5	CASSIAFRRTGISNQPQHF	TGTGCCAGTAGTATAGCGTTCCGGAGGACAGGGATTAGCAATCAGCCCCAGCATTTT
TRBD1	-	TRBV6-5	TRBJ2-2	CASIPGQGTGELFF	TGTGCCAGCATACCGGGACAGGGAACCGGGGAGCTGTTTTTT
TRBD2	-	TRBV11-3	TRBJ2-1	CASSLDGQRGEQFF	TGTGCCAGCAGCTTAGACGGGCAGCGGGGTGAGCAGTTCTTC
-	-	TRBV6-5	TRBJ1-5	CASSYSGTLKSSPQHF	TGTGCCAGCAGTTACTCCGGGACACTCAAATCATCGCCCCAGCATTTT
TRBD1	-	TRBV5-4	TRBJ2-6	CASMTGISGANVLTF	TGTGCCAGCATGACAGGGATCTCTGGGGCCAACGTCCTGACTTTC
-	-	TRBV29-1	TRBJ1-5	CSVGGEGGNQPQHF	TGCAGCGTTGGCGGGGAGGGGGGGAATCAGCCCCAGCATTTT
-	few	TRBV11-3	TRBJ1-1	CASSLDLGAEAFF	TGTGCCAGCAGCTTAGATCTGGGCGCTGAAGCTTTCTTT
-	few	TRBV27	TRBJ2-7	CASSLTGLSYEQYF	TGTGCCAGCAGTCTCACAGGGCTCTCCTACGAGCAGTACTTC
TRBD2	-	TRBV6-1	TRBJ2-3	CASISGRATDTQYF	TGTGCCAGCATTAGCGGGAGGGCCACAGATACGCAGTATTTT
TRBD1	few	TRBV19	TRBJ1-4	CASRATGGYFGEKLFF	TGTGCCAGTAGGGCGACAGGGGGCTACTTTGGTGAAAAACTGTTTTTT
-	-	TRBV21-1	TRBJ1-4	CASSGQGTENEKLFF	TGTGCCAGCAGCGGTCAGGGCACAGAAAATGAAAAACTGTTTTTT
TRBD2	-	TRBV7-2	TRBJ2-7	CASSLTPVAGGVYYEQYF	TGTGCCAGCAGCCTAACCCCCGTGGCGGGAGGGGTCTACTACGAGCAGTACTTC
-	few	TRBV6-6	TRBJ1-6	CASGVVARLHF	TGTGCCAGCGGTGTCGTTGCGCGCCTCCACTTT
TRBD2	-	TRBV2	TRBJ2-1	CASSEGLAESSYNEQFF	TGTGCCAGCAGTGAAGGACTAGCGGAGAGCTCCTACAATGAGCAGTTCTTC
TRBD1	-	TRBV7-3	TRBJ1-1	CASSRDRNTEAFF	TGTGCCAGCAGCCGGGACAGGAACACTGAAGCTTTCTTT
-	-	TRBV29-1	TRBJ2-1	CSLLGGRGANEQFF	TGCAGCCTCCTGGGGGGGAGGGGGGCAAATGAGCAGTTCTTC
TRBD1	once	TRBV7-6	TRBJ2-2	CASSSRADRGGDTGELFF	TGTGCCAGCAGCTCGCGGGCCGACAGGGGGGGCGACACCGGGGAGCTGTTTTTT